One T cell receptor beta chain is described in this entry. This sample is drawn from a study of blood T cell repertoires in COVID-19. Looking at the study overall: Samples taken during acute and convalescent COVID-19 were collected in the United States, Italy and Spain. In each case, the material was cDNA or gDNA derived from T cells, B-cell-depleted T cells, or PBMCs.

In the original workflow: Amplification from reference gene primers served as the basis for estimated nucleated cell counts. TCRdb's table, derived via immunoSEQ multiplex PCR, lists solely in-frame clones and lacks some. V, J and clone size were drawn from that table, and D and trimming were deduced from the DNA. The sample holds 180,000 or so clones, 70% to 80% seen once. The V end lost 0 bases, the J end lost 4 bases, and 13 bases lay between the germline ends. The CDR3 loop spans 15 amino acids. CDR1 is SGHDT, CDR2 YYEEEE, per germline. J is TRBJ1-2 and V is TRBV5-6; D is unclear. Source material: PBMCs or T cells enriched from blood (not recorded which). This receptor was identified in a man aged 60 to 75 who had been exposed to COVID-19. The CDR3 sequence is CASSLDSGLGYGYTF. The CDR3 coding sequence is TGTGCCAGCAGCTTGGACAGCGGGCTGGGCTATGGCTACACCTTC. Drawing the rest from reference TRBV5-6 and TRBJ1-2, the complete variable domain is DAGVTQSPTHLIKTRGQQVTLRCSPKSGHDTVSWYQQALGQGPQFIFQYYEEEERQRGNFPDRFSGHQFPNYSSELNVNALLLGDSALYLCASSLDSGLGYGYTFGSGTRLTVV.